These 28 T cell receptor beta chains originate from one sample sequenced in a study of T cells after yellow fever vaccination (dated by TCRdb to the late 2010s). The treatment or condition label on this specimen signifies: live attenuated yellow fever vaccine strain. The method was 5' RACE. Instrument on record: Illumina NovaSeq 6000. TCRdb redid the processing of the public reads, applying fastp at Q25 and MiXCR, and retained in-frame beta chains. Records with the same CDR3 protein are collapsed into one entry carrying the most frequent genes and DNA. The sample records 120,000 or so distinct CDR3 sequences, about 8.4% of which are singletons. Of the sample, 30% to 40% falls within the top ten clones. This specimen was CD8+ T cells sorted from PBMCs, taken on the day of the yellow fever booster vaccination. Receptor source: a young man who received the YFV17D yellow fever vaccine.

The chain recombines TRBV4-3 with TRBJ2-3; 9 bases fit TRBD2. This CDR3 has 18 amino acids. Per germline, CDR1 LGHNA and CDR2 YSLEER. The junction had 7 bases not matched to a gene; V was cut back by 0 bases and J by 0 bases. The CDR3 DNA follows: TGCGCCAGCAGCCAAGAGGGTATGGCGGGGGGGAGCACAGATACGCAGTATTTT. Its translation is CASSQEGMAGGSTDTQYF.

This clonotype was seen repeatedly, ten times or more. The chain has TRBV6-5 and TRBJ2-1, with 10 bases aligning to TRBD2. The CDR3 length is 16 residues. With 6 bases clipped from V and 0 bases from J, the junction kept 5 bases outside the gene matches. Germline loops: CDR1 MNHEY, CDR2 SVGAGI. The DNA of the CDR3 is TGTGCCAGCAGCCTAGCGGGGGAAAGCTCCTACAATGAGCAGTTCTTC. This gives the protein CASSLAGESSYNEQFF.

This chain links TRBV4-2 with TRBJ1-4, with D perhaps matching TRBD1 (5 bases). The CDR3 is made up of 13 amino acids. Germline CDR1 reads LGHNA; CDR2 reads YNFKEQ. V was cut by 6 bases and J by 4 bases, with 9 bases left in between. CDR3 residues: CASRGQLNEKLFF. CDR3 sequence (DNA): TGTGCCAGCAGGGGGCAGCTTAATGAAAAACTGTTTTTT.

The gene calls are TRBV6-6 and TRBJ2-7; no definite D call. V lost 6 bases and J lost 9, with 18 bases in between. CDR3 length equals 13 residues. Germline V gene lookup returns CDR1 MNHNY and CDR2 SVGAGI (reference sequence). The CDR3 loop reads CASSPSAALGQYV. CDR3 in DNA: TGTGCCAGCAGCCCCTCTGCGGCCCTCGGGCAGTACGTC.

In this sample, this clonotype turned up a few times. The genes are TRBV12-3 or TRBV12-4 and TRBJ2-5; D gene uncertain. V was pared by 3 bases and J by 5 bases, with 10 bases between. CDR3 length: 13 residues. CDR3 amino acids: CASSFYQEETQYF. The CDR3 region has the DNA TGTGCCAGCAGTTTTTACCAGGAGGAGACCCAGTACTTC.

A few counts support this clonotype. V gene TRBV6-5 combines with J gene TRBJ2-1, with 7 nucleotides matching TRBD1. The CDR3 totals 13 residues. Per germline, CDR1 MNHEY and CDR2 SVGAGI. The J segment lost 9 bases and the V segment lost 10 bases, leaving 12 bases of the junction unmatched. The CDR3: CATQLRGQGEQFF. The CDR3 nucleotides read TGTGCCACCCAGTTAAGGGGGCAGGGTGAGCAGTTCTTC.

This chain links TRBV7-9 with TRBJ1-5; 8 bases agree with TRBD1. The trim removed 4 bases at V and 0 bases at J, leaving 2 bases unmatched. Germline V CDR1 and CDR2: SEHNR, FQNEAQ (reference sequence). The CDR3 has 15 amino acids. CDR3 in amino acids: CASSWGQVSNQPQHF. CDR3 DNA: TGTGCCAGCAGCTGGGGACAGGTTAGCAATCAGCCCCAGCATTTT.

This clonotype came up a few times. V is TRBV29-1 and J is TRBJ1-2; 8 bases are a match to TRBD1. The CDR3 is made up of 13 amino acids. The germline V gene encodes CDR1 SQVTM and CDR2 ANQGSEA. The V and J ends lost 8 bases and 6 bases, in that order; junction bases with no gene match: 11. The CDR3 is CSISAQGAHGYTF. The CDR3 nucleotides read TGCAGCATCTCGGCCCAGGGGGCCCATGGCTACACCTTC.

This clonotype was seen more than once but under ten times. The chain employs TRBV2 and TRBJ2-7, with D unclear. V lost 3 bases and J 6 bases, leaving 12 bases between the germline ends. The CDR3 loop spans 13 amino acids. Germline V gene lookup returns CDR1 SNHLY and CDR2 FYNNEI. The CDR3 bases are TGTGCCAGCAGTGAGGTGGGAATCGGCGAGCAGTACTTC. This codes for CASSEVGIGEQYF.

The sample holds a few counts of this clonotype. The genes are TRBV14 and TRBJ1-2, with 7 bases that match TRBD1. The CDR3 is made up of 16 amino acids. With 0 bases clipped from V and 2 bases from J, the junction kept 6 bases outside the gene matches. The V gene's germline CDR1 is SGHDN and CDR2 FVKESK. The CDR3 sequence is CASSQDGGQRNYGYTF. In DNA form, the CDR3 reads TGTGCCAGCAGCCAAGATGGGGGACAGAGAAACTATGGCTACACCTTC.

This clonotype came up many times. The chain uses TRBV25-1 and TRBJ2-7; D is ambiguous. Deletions cut 1 base from V and 7 bases from J, with 17 bases between. The CDR3 totals 15 residues. Germline lookup yields CDR1 MGHDK and CDR2 SYGVNS. CDR3 in amino acids: CASSESPSMGREQYV. For the CDR3, the DNA is TGTGCCAGCAGTGAATCACCTTCCATGGGTCGGGAGCAGTACGTC.

The chain employs TRBV27 and TRBJ1-1; no definite D call. This CDR3 contains 12 residues. CDR1 and CDR2 (germline): MNHEY, SMNVEV (reference sequence). The V end was cut by 8 bases, the J end by 5 bases, with 12 bases between. The CDR3 protein is CASSVFGTEAFF. Written as DNA, the CDR3 is TGTGCCAGCTCAGTGTTTGGAACTGAAGCTTTCTTT.

This clonotype has more than one count but fewer than ten. The genes are TRBV20-1 and TRBJ2-7, with TRBD1 identical over 7 bases. Germline lookup yields CDR1 DFQATT and CDR2 SNEGSKA (reference sequence). CDR3 length: 14 residues. J was trimmed by 1 base and V by 6 bases; bases with no gene match: 9. The CDR3 sequence: CSAARDRDSYEQYV. Here the CDR3 DNA reads TGCAGTGCAGCCCGGGACAGAGATTCCTACGAGCAGTACGTC.

This clonotype came up a few times. The genes are TRBV7-3 and TRBJ1-2; 8 nucleotides agree with TRBD1. The CDR3 has 14 amino acids. CDR1 SGHTA and CDR2 FQGTGA come from the germline V gene. V was pared by 5 bases and J by 4 bases, with 6 bases of the junction left unmatched. Here the CDR3 reads CASSPDGTGYGYTF. The CDR3, as DNA: TGTGCCAGCAGCCCAGACGGGACAGGCTATGGCTACACCTTC.

This clonotype was counted a few times. The chain has TRBV6-1 and TRBJ2-1; D possibly matches TRBD1 or TRBD2 (5 bases each). The CDR3 consists of 14 residues. Germline V lookup: CDR1 MNHNS, CDR2 SASEGT. V was clipped by 7 bases and J by 4 bases, with 14 bases between them. The CDR3 region has the DNA TGTGCCAGCACCCGGGACGGATCGTACAATGAGCAGTTCTTC. Residues: CASTRDGSYNEQFF.

The chain carries TRBV3-1 and TRBJ2-3; a weak D match, TRBD2 (6 bases). Germline CDR1 is LGHDT and CDR2 is YNNKEL (reference sequence). Trimming left V 1 base short and J 1 base short, with 9 bases between. This CDR3 region has 15 residues. In nucleotides, the CDR3 is TGTGCCAGCAGCCAAGGGCGGGGCCGCACAGATACGCAGTATTTT. Translating gives CASSQGRGRTDTQYF.

J is TRBJ2-1 and V is TRBV28; D is uncertain. Looked up from germline, CDR1 is MDHEN and CDR2 is SYDVKM. The CDR3 is made up of 15 amino acids. The ends were cut back, 2 bases at V and 6 bases at J, with 14 bases in the middle. CDR3 sequence: CASSLPSRVGNEQFF. CDR3 bases: TGTGCCAGCAGTTTACCCAGCAGAGTAGGCAATGAGCAGTTCTTC.

This clonotype has a single count. The rearrangement uses TRBV5-1 and TRBJ1-2; 9 positions match TRBD1. The germline V gene has CDR1 SGHRS and CDR2 YFSETQ. V gave up 4 bases and J gave up 5 bases; unmatched junction bases: 15. The CDR3 is 17 amino acids. The DNA of the CDR3 is TGCGCCAGCAGCAGGGCCCTCCGGGACAGGGCGCTTTATGGCTACACCTTC. Amino acids: CASSRALRDRALYGYTF.

A few counts support this clonotype. The chain has TRBV6-6 and TRBJ2-7; tentatively, D is TRBD2 (7 bases). Germline V gene lookup returns CDR1 MNHNY and CDR2 SVGAGI (reference sequence). The CDR3 runs 13 residues. Trimming took off 8 bases at V and 4 bases at J, with 15 bases between the two ends. CDR3 loop: CASSKRGGYEQYF. For the CDR3, the DNA is TGTGCCAGCTCAAAAAGGGGGGGATACGAGCAGTACTTC.

This clonotype has a count of ten or more. The chain links TRBV6-5 to TRBJ2-7; D gene uncertain. The ends were cut back, 6 bases at V and 2 bases at J, with 14 bases in the middle. The CDR3 sequence is 14 residues long. Per the germline V gene, CDR1 is MNHEY and CDR2 is SVGAGI. The CDR3 DNA is TGTGCCAGCAGCTCCCGGGTCCTACCCTACGAGCAGTACTTC. The encoded protein is CASSSRVLPYEQYF.

The genes are TRBV4-3 and TRBJ2-2; weak D call: TRBD1 (5 bases). This CDR3 has 16 residues. With 0 bases removed from V and 2 bases from J, the gap between germline ends came to 10 bases. CDR1 and CDR2 (germline): LGHNA, YSLEER. The CDR3 DNA follows: TGCGCCAGCAGCCAAGATTGGCAGGGTAACACCGGGGAGCTGTTTTTT. Translated, it gives CASSQDWQGNTGELFF.

This clonotype turned up a few times. The J gene is TRBJ2-4, the V gene TRBV10-3; 11 bases map to TRBD2. Germline lookup yields CDR1 ENHRY and CDR2 SYGVKD. Germline trimming cut 3 bases from V and 4 bases from J; bases unmatched to any gene: 2. The CDR3 has 15 amino acids. The CDR3 spells CAISDSSGGKNIQYF. The CDR3 DNA reads TGTGCCATCAGTGATTCTAGCGGGGGGAAAAACATTCAGTACTTC.

This rearrangement joins TRBV4-1 to TRBJ2-3, with D tentatively TRBD1 (6 bases). This CDR3 is built from 17 residues. Trimming took 0 bases from V and 2 from J, leaving 15 bases between them. Germline CDR1 and CDR2: MGHRA and YSYEKL. In DNA form, the CDR3 reads TGCGCCAGCAGCCAAGATGACTTTCAGGGGAACACAGATACGCAGTATTTT. Its protein is CASSQDDFQGNTDTQYF.

The chain couples TRBV29-1 to TRBJ2-7, with D possibly matching TRBD2 (6 bases). Trimming removed 0 bases at V and 5 bases at J, with 23 bases between. The CDR3 has 17 residues. Germline V gives CDR1 SQVTM, CDR2 ANQGSEA. For the CDR3, the DNA is TGCAGCGTTGAAGATCCGGCGGGGACCGAAGCATCCCACGAGCAGTACTTC. This sequence encodes CSVEDPAGTEASHEQYF.

There are many counts of this clonotype. The chain couples TRBV20-1 to TRBJ2-7; 8 bases fit TRBD2. The germline V gene has CDR1 DFQATT and CDR2 SNEGSKA (reference sequence). CDR3 length: 15 residues. V lost 0 bases and J lost 1; bases outside the gene matches: 5. DNA of the CDR3: TGCAGTGCTAGAGATTTGCGGGGGGTATCCTACGAGCAGTACGTC. Translated, it gives CSARDLRGVSYEQYV.

The CDR3 DNA reads TGTGCCAGTAGTGCGTATGGGTTAGGCTACGAGCAGTACTTC. Encoded protein: CASSAYGLGYEQYF. V gene TRBV19 combines with J gene TRBJ2-7; D remains unclear. This CDR3 has 14 residues. Germline V gives CDR1 LNHDA, CDR2 SQIVND (reference sequence). V shed 5 bases and J shed 3 bases, with 14 bases lying between them. Using reference TRBV19 and TRBJ2-7 for the parts outside the CDR3, the full variable domain is DGGITQSPKYLFRKEGQNVTLSCEQNLNHDAMYWYRQDPGQGLRLIYYSQIVNDFQKGDIAEGYSVSREKKESFPLTVTSAQKNPTAFYLCASSAYGLGYEQYFGPGTRLTVT.

This clonotype was picked up a small number of times. The chain uses TRBV12-5 and TRBJ1-1; unclear D gene. V was trimmed by 2 bases and J by 7 bases, leaving 11 bases between them. The CDR3 contains 13 residues. Germline loops: CDR1 LGHNT, CDR2 FRNRAP. In DNA, the CDR3 is TGTGCTAGTGGTTTGTCACAAGGAATTGAAGCTTTCTTT. Translated: CASGLSQGIEAFF.

This clonotype has a handful of counts. This chain's CDR3 is CASSVEGLAEETQYF. In DNA, the CDR3 is TGTGCCAGCAGCGTAGAAGGACTAGCGGAAGAGACCCAGTACTTC. V gene TRBV9 combines with J gene TRBJ2-5; 10 positions agree with TRBD2. CDR3 length equals 15 residues. The germline V gene has CDR1 SGDLS and CDR2 YYNGEE. V shed 0 bases and J 3 bases; nucleotides not matched to a gene: 2.